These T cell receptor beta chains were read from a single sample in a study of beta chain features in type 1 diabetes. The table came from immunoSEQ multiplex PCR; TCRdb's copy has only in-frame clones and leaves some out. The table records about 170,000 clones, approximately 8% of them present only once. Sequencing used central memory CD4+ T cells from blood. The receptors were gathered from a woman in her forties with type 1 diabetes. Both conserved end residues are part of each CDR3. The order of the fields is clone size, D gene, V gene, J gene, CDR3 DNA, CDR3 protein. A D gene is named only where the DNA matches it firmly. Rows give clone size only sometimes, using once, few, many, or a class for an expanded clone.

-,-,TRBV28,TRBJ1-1,TGTGCCAGCAGTTTGTACGGACAGATGAACACTGAAGCTTTCTTT,CASSLYGQMNTEAFF
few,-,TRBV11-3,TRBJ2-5,TGTGCCAGCAGCGCCGGGGGTGAGAGAACCCAGTACTTC,CASSAGGERTQYF
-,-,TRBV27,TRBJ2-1,TGTGCCAGCAGTTTGGAGGGAATGGCGGGGAATGAGCAGTTCTTC,CASSLEGMAGNEQFF
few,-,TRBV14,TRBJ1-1,TGTGCCAGCAGCCAACATCTGAACACTGAAGCTTTCTTT,CASSQHLNTEAFF
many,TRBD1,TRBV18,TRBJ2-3,TGTGCCAGCTCGCCGGGACAGGGGTTCACCACAGATACGCAGTATTTT,CASSPGQGFTTDTQYF
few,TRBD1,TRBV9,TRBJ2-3,TGTGCCAGCAGCCTCGGGACAGGCCTCGGGACAGATACGCAGTATTTT,CASSLGTGLGTDTQYF
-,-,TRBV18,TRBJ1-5,TGTGCCAGCTCACCACAGCCAGGGAATCAGCCCCAGCATTTT,CASSPQPGNQPQHF
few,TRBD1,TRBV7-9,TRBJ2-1,TGTGCCAGCAGCAAGGGCTCCGGGACAGGATTTTCCCACCGACTCTTC,CASSKGSGTGFSHRLF
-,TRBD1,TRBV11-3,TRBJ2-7,TGTGCCAGCAGTTCCGGACAGGGGACCCACGAGCAGTACTTC,CASSSGQGTHEQYF
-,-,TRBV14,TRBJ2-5,TGTGCCAGCAGCCCCATTCTAGTCGGAGGGGAGACCCAGTACTTC,CASSPILVGGETQYF
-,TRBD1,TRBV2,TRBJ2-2,TGTGCCTTACGACAGGGGAGGAGGGAGCTGTTTTTT,CALRQGRRELFF
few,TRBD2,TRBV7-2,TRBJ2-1,TGTGCCAGCAGCCCAGCTCGAGGCGGGAGGGGAGAGCAGTTCTTC,CASSPARGGRGEQFF